This T cell receptor (beta chain) stems from a study of blood T cell repertoires in COVID-19. Measured with immunoSEQ multiplex PCR; TCRdb has only the in-frame clones, and not every one. The table has about 30,000 clones, approximately 85% seen once. Concerning this clone: The same CDR3 arises from other DNA sequences in this sample as well.

Looked up from germline, CDR1 is SGHTA and CDR2 is FQGTGA. This CDR3 is 17 amino acids long. Deletions cut 1 base from V and 6 bases from J, with 22 bases between. Sequenced input: peripheral blood. The sequence came from a man aged 60-69 years with active COVID-19. The gene calls are TRBV7-3 and TRBJ2-7; tentatively, D is TRBD2 (6 bases). The DNA of the CDR3 is TGTGCCAGCAGCTTAAGGGGAGGTCTAGGGAGAATTGGCGAGCAGTACTTC. This sequence encodes CASSLRGGLGRIGEQYF.